This TCR beta chain was obtained from a study of blood T cell repertoires in COVID-19. Donors in Cohort 3 counted as recovered after two negative PCRs, clearance, or symptom resolution. In germline, CDR1 is LGHDT, CDR2 YNNKEL (reference sequence). The CDR3 loop spans 16 amino acids. V lost 4 bases to trimming and J lost 0 bases, with 12 bases between them. As handled by the study authors: It was from reference gene primer amplification that nucleated cell counts were estimated. TCRdb's copy holds only in-frame clones and misses some; the assay was immunoSEQ multiplex PCR. V and J calls plus clone size are reproduced from that table; the DNA served to infer D and trimming. The sample lists around 250,000 clones, about 80% occurring once.

The sequenced material came from PBMCs or T cells enriched from blood (not recorded which). The V gene is TRBV3-1 (or the pseudogene TRBV3-2), the J gene TRBJ2-2, with a weak D call TRBD2 (5 bases). This clonotype was sampled from a man aged 50 to 60 who had recovered from COVID-19. CDR3 in DNA: TGTGCCAGCAGCCCTCGTCGGAGGACGAACACCGGGGAGCTGTTTTTT. This encodes CASSPRRRTNTGELFF.